The clone carrying this TCR beta chain was seen many times. This entry belongs to a study of blood T cell repertoires in COVID-19. Overall study context: The United States, Italy and Spain supplied acute and convalescent COVID-19 samples. The analysed material was cDNA or gDNA that came from T cells, B-cell-depleted T cells, or PBMCs.

During active infection, Seattle patients enrolled and were then monitored through disease. As handled by the study authors: Counts of nucleated cells, estimated from reference gene primer amplification, were obtained. Repertoires were generated with immunoSEQ multiplex PCR, while TCRdb's copy carries only in-frame clones and drops some. V, J and clone size are taken as reported in that table, and D and trimming were inferred from the DNA itself. The sample includes about 160,000 clones, approximately 79% of them seen just once. Trimming cost V 3 bases and J 3 bases; bases outside gene matches: 4. The V gene's germline CDR1 is MNHNS and CDR2 SASEGT. The CDR3 contains 14 residues.

This sequence originates from a woman aged 40 to 55 with COVID-19, enrolled during active disease. J is TRBJ1-2 and V is TRBV6-1; 7 bases are a match to TRBD1. What was sequenced was peripheral blood. The CDR3 coding sequence is TGTGCCAGCAGTGACCCGACAGGGTACTATGGCTACACCTTC. Translation: CASSDPTGYYGYTF.